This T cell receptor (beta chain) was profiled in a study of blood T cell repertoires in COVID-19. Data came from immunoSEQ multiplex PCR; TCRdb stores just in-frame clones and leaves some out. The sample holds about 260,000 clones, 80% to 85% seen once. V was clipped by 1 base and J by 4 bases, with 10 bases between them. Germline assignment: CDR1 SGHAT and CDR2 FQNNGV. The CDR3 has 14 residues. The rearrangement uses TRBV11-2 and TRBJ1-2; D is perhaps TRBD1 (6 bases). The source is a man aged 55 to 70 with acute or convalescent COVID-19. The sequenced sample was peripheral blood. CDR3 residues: CASSLAQGTYGYTF. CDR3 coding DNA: TGTGCCAGCAGCTTAGCACAGGGTACCTATGGCTACACCTTC.